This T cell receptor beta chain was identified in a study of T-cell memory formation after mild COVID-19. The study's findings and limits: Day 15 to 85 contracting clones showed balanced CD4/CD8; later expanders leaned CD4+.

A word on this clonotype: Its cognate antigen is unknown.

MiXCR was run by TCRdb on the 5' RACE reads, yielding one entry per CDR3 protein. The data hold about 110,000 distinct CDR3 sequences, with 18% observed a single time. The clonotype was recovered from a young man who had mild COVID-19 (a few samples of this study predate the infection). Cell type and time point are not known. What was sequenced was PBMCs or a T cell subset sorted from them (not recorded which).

CDR3 bases: TGTGCCAGCATCGCGAGCAGGCGAACTGAAGCTTTCTTT. Residues: CASIASRRTEAFF. The rearrangement joins TRBV12-3 or TRBV12-4 to TRBJ1-1; D gene uncertain. CDR3 size: 13 residues. Trimming pared 7 bases from V and 5 bases from J, leaving 14 bases between.